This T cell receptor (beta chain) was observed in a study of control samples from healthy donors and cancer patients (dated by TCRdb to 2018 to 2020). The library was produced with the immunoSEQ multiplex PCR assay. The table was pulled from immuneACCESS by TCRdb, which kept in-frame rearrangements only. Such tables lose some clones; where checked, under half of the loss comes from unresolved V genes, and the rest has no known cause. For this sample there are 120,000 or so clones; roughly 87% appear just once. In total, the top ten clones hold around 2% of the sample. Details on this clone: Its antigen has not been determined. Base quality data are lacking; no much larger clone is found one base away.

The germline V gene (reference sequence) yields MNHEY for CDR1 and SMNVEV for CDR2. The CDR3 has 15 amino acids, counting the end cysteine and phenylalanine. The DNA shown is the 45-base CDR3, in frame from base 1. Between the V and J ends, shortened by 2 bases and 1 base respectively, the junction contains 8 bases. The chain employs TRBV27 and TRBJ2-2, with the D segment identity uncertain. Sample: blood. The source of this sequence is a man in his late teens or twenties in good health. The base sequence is TGTGCCAGCAGTTTAATAGGCAGGAACACCGGGGAGCTGTTTTTT. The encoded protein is CASSLIGRNTGELFF.